This passage covers 27 T cell receptor beta chains from one sample sequenced in a study of cytomegalovirus exposure and HLA in healthy donors. Measured with immunoSEQ multiplex PCR; TCRdb has only the in-frame clones, and not every one. The sample contains 90,000 to 120,000 clones, approximately 85% of which appear only once. The material sequenced was PBMCs. These receptors all come from a woman under 30 in good health and CMV-seronegative.

The rearrangement uses TRBV29-1 and TRBJ1-1, with D tentatively TRBD1 (5 bases). Deletions cut 4 bases from V and 4 bases from J, with 7 bases between. Looked up from germline, CDR1 is SQVTM and CDR2 is ANQGSEA. The CDR3 extends over 11 amino acids. CDR3 nucleotide sequence: TGCAGCGTTGGGGGGGGCACTGAAGCTTTCTTT. Protein sequence: CSVGGGTEAFF.

The CDR3 DNA reads TGTGCCAGCAGCCGAGGGGGGGGGCAGGCGAACACCGGGGAGCTGTTTTTT. This translates into CASSRGGGQANTGELFF. The V gene is TRBV5-4, the J gene TRBJ2-2; D is perhaps TRBD2 (7 bases). Between the trimmed V and J ends, which lost 4 bases and 0 bases, there was a span of 16 bases. The CDR3 runs 17 residues. CDR1 is SGHNT, CDR2 YYREEE, per germline (reference sequence).

Regarding this clone: Distinct nucleotide sequences in the sample also encode this CDR3. The rearrangement joins TRBV10-1 to TRBJ2-7; TRBD1 matches at 10 bases. Germline V gives CDR1 WNHNN, CDR2 SYGVQD (reference sequence). This CDR3 region has 14 residues. After removal of 2 bases from V and 2 bases from J, the junction contained 0 bases not matched to a gene. The CDR3 coding sequence is TGCGCCAGCAGTGAGGGGACAGGGGCCTACGAGCAGTACTTC. This translates into CASSEGTGAYEQYF.

The table lists this clone with a few counts. The chain has TRBV7-2 and TRBJ2-7; D might be TRBD1 (6 bases). CDR3 length: 12 residues. The germline CDR1 and CDR2 sequences are SGHTA and FQGNSA. Trimming cost V 2 bases and J 12 bases, with 14 bases left between them. The CDR3 coding sequence is TGTGCCAGCAGCTTATCAGGGCAGGGGACGTACTTC. Translated: CASSLSGQGTYF. Full variable domain (outside the CDR3, taken from reference TRBV7-2 and TRBJ2-7): GAGVSQSPSNKVTEKGKDVELRCDPISGHTALYWYRQSLGQGLEFLIYFQGNSAPDKSGLPSDRFSAERTGGSVSTLTIQRTQQEDSAVYLCASSLSGQGTYFGPGTRLTVT.

This clone is a singleton in its sample. This rearrangement joins TRBV4-1 to TRBJ2-7; 7 nucleotides align to TRBD1. Germline CDR1 MGHRA, CDR2 YSYEKL. V lost 6 bases and J lost 4; bases outside the gene matches: 6. The CDR3 loop spans 13 amino acids. The CDR3 here is CASRGGSGYEQYF. CDR3 bases: TGCGCCAGCAGAGGGGGCTCTGGTTACGAGCAGTACTTC.

This chain connects TRBV7-9 to TRBJ2-5; possible D gene TRBD1, 6 bases. This CDR3 spans 14 amino acids. CDR1 is SEHNR, CDR2 FQNEAQ, per germline (reference sequence). V was clipped by 6 bases and J by 4 bases, with 15 bases between them. In nucleotides, the CDR3 is TGTGCCAGCAGTCCGACACAGGGTGGAGAGACCCAGTACTTC. The encoded protein is CASSPTQGGETQYF. The full variable domain, with the rest looked up from reference TRBV7-9 and TRBJ2-5, is DTGVSQNPRHKITKRGQNVTFRCDPISEHNRLYWYRQTLGQGPEFLTYFQNEAQLEKSRLLSDRFSAERPKGSFSTLEIQRTEQGDSAMYLCASSPTQGGETQYFGPGTRLLVL.

V usage is TRBV27 and J usage is TRBJ1-5; D is uncertain. V was trimmed by 10 bases and J by 6 bases, leaving 16 bases between them. Per germline, CDR1 MNHEY and CDR2 SMNVEV (reference sequence). CDR3 length: 13 residues. The CDR3 bases are TGTGCCACCCGGGAGGGCGGTAGTCAGCCCCAGCATTTT. Protein: CATREGGSQPQHF.

Here the CDR3 reads CAWSQRGGRTGELFF. In DNA, the CDR3 is TGTGCCTGGAGTCAGCGGGGGGGCCGGACCGGGGAGCTGTTTTTT. V and J are TRBV30 and TRBJ2-2; TRBD2 aligns across 10 bases. The CDR3 extends over 15 amino acids. The V gene's germline CDR1 is GTSNPN and CDR2 SVGIG (reference sequence). V gave up 2 bases and J gave up 5 bases; unmatched junction bases: 5.

V usage is TRBV19 and J usage is TRBJ2-1, with 7 bases aligning to TRBD1. The CDR3 has 13 residues. Looked up from germline, CDR1 is LNHDA and CDR2 is SQIVND (reference sequence). J gave up 0 bases and V 10 bases, and 3 bases lay outside the gene matches. CDR3 nucleotides: TGTGCCACCAGACAGGGCTCCTACAATGAGCAGTTCTTC. It encodes CATRQGSYNEQFF.

The chain recombines TRBV30 with TRBJ2-7; the D gene is possibly TRBD1 (6 bases). Trimming stripped 2 bases from V and 2 bases from J, with 7 bases between. CDR3 length equals 12 residues. Germline-derived CDR1 and CDR2 are GTSNPN and SVGIG (reference sequence). The CDR3 region is CAWSPGAYEQYF. CDR3 nucleotides: TGTGCCTGGAGTCCAGGGGCCTACGAGCAGTACTTC.

This clone was counted a single time. Other DNA sequences in the same sample also yield this CDR3. The chain has TRBV27 and TRBJ1-1, with a weak D call TRBD1 (5 bases). Germline V gene lookup returns CDR1 MNHEY and CDR2 SMNVEV (reference sequence). The germline V and J ends were trimmed by 6 bases and 1 base, with 12 bases remaining between them. The CDR3 is 14 amino acids. Written as DNA, the CDR3 is TGTGCCAGCAGCTGGCGGGGCGAGAACACTGAAGCTTTCTTT. Translation: CASSWRGENTEAFF.

This clone was detected a few times. The gene calls are TRBV5-4 and TRBJ1-6, with D unresolved. V dropped 0 bases and J dropped 6 bases, with 4 bases sitting between them. Looked up from germline, CDR1 is SGHNT and CDR2 is YYREEE (reference sequence). The CDR3 extends over 13 amino acids. This chain's CDR3 is CASSLAGNSPLHF. In nucleotides, the CDR3 is TGTGCCAGCAGCTTGGCGGGTAATTCACCCCTCCACTTT.

The count of this clone is one. This chain links TRBV5-1 with TRBJ2-6, with a tentative D call TRBD1 (5 bases). V was pared by 0 bases and J by 1 base, with 11 bases between. Looked up from germline, CDR1 is SGHRS and CDR2 is YFSETQ. CDR3 length equals 17 residues. The DNA for the CDR3 is TGCGCCAGCAGCTTGGAGGCAGGGAAGTCTGGGGCCAACGTCCTGACTTTC. Residues: CASSLEAGKSGANVLTF.

This chain joins TRBV2 and TRBJ1-4; D ambiguous. This CDR3 contains 15 residues. Germline CDR1 reads SNHLY; CDR2 reads FYNNEI. V dropped 4 bases and J dropped 0 bases, with 9 bases sitting between them. The CDR3 nucleotides are TGTGCCAGCAGTGGACTCACCACAACTAATGAAAAACTGTTTTTT. Translation: CASSGLTTTNEKLFF.

The gene calls are TRBV27 and TRBJ1-1, with unresolved D. Germline CDR1 is MNHEY and CDR2 is SMNVEV (reference sequence). V was pared by 0 bases and J by 0 bases, with 5 bases between. The CDR3 runs to 14 residues. The CDR3 reads CASSLSAVNTEAFF. DNA of the CDR3: TGTGCCAGCAGTTTATCAGCCGTGAACACTGAAGCTTTCTTT.

The rearrangement links TRBV12-5 to TRBJ1-1; no clear D. Germline CDR1 reads LGHNT; CDR2 reads FRNRAP. V was cut by 2 bases and J by 1 base, with 11 bases left in between. The CDR3 spans 15 residues. CDR3 nucleotide sequence: TGTGCTAGTGGTTTGCCCCAGGCGGGGAACACTGAAGCTTTCTTT. It is translated as CASGLPQAGNTEAFF.

The CDR3 DNA reads TGTGCCAGCTCACCACCGGCGCGGGGCACTGAAGCTTTCTTT. Its translation is CASSPPARGTEAFF. V usage is TRBV18 and J usage is TRBJ1-1; D is undetermined. Germline CDR1 and CDR2: KGHSH and LQKENI. The CDR3 consists of 14 residues. V lost 0 bases and J 4 bases, leaving 9 bases between the germline ends.

V and J are TRBV9 and TRBJ1-2; D might be TRBD1 (5 bases). There are 15 residues in the CDR3. Looked up from germline, CDR1 is SGDLS and CDR2 is YYNGEE. V was trimmed by 0 bases and J by 3 bases, leaving 12 bases between them. The CDR3 reads CASSVAYGGHYGYTF. DNA for the CDR3: TGTGCCAGCAGCGTAGCTTACGGGGGTCACTATGGCTACACCTTC.

The chain couples TRBV28 to TRBJ1-2, with TRBD1 identical over 8 bases. Germline-derived CDR1 and CDR2 are MDHEN and SYDVKM. V trimming: 1 base; J trimming: 8 bases; junction bases outside the gene matches: 6. There are 14 residues in the CDR3. The CDR3 is CASSLLQGASGYTF. The CDR3 DNA reads TGTGCCAGCAGTTTATTGCAGGGGGCGAGCGGCTACACCTTC.

The chain is built from TRBV25-1 and TRBJ2-7; no clear D. This CDR3 spans 13 amino acids. V was clipped by 7 bases and J by 2 bases, with 12 bases between them. Germline-derived CDR1 and CDR2 are MGHDK and SYGVNS. The DNA for the CDR3 is TGTGCCAGCACGCCCCCAGGAACCTACGAGCAGTACTTC. The encoded protein is CASTPPGTYEQYF.

This chain uses TRBV9 with TRBJ2-3, with a weak D call TRBD2 (6 bases). Germline V gene data show CDR1 as SGDLS and CDR2 as YYNGEE. The CDR3 sequence is 15 residues long. V lost 0 bases and J lost 2, with 10 bases in between. The CDR3 is CASSVGGGATDTQYF. DNA for the CDR3: TGTGCCAGCAGCGTAGGGGGCGGGGCCACAGATACGCAGTATTTT.

This clone was detected a few times. The chain recombines TRBV7-9 with TRBJ1-5; TRBD1 matches at 10 bases. The CDR3 sequence is 16 residues long. Germline CDR1 reads SEHNR; CDR2 reads FQNEAQ (reference sequence). With V trimmed by 5 bases and J by 0 bases, 4 bases remained unmatched. CDR3 DNA: TGTGCCAGCAGCCTCGGGACAGGGGTTAGCAATCAGCCCCAGCATTTT. It yields the protein CASSLGTGVSNQPQHF.

Written as DNA, the CDR3 is TGTGCCAGCAGCTTAGGCGGGTACGGCTACACCTTC. The encoded protein is CASSLGGYGYTF. The chain joins TRBV7-9 to TRBJ1-2, with no clear D. V lost 1 base to trimming and J lost 8 bases, with 8 bases between them. CDR3 size: 12 residues. Germline V gene lookup returns CDR1 SEHNR and CDR2 FQNEAQ (reference sequence).

The genes are TRBV30 and TRBJ2-1; 8 nucleotides match TRBD1. This CDR3 has 14 amino acids. J lost 4 bases, V lost 5 bases, and 7 bases had no gene match. The germline V gene encodes CDR1 GTSNPN and CDR2 SVGIG (reference sequence). The CDR3: CAWLATGGYNEQFF. Written as DNA, the CDR3 is TGTGCCTGGCTCGCCACAGGGGGGTACAATGAGCAGTTCTTC. The complete variable domain, with remaining parts taken from reference TRBV30 and TRBJ2-1, reads SQTIHQWPATLVQPVGSPLSLECTVEGTSNPNLYWYRQAAGRGLQLLFYSVGIGQISSEVPQNLSASRPQDRQFILSSKKLLLSDSGFYLCAWLATGGYNEQFFGPGTRLTVL.

The chain combines TRBV25-1 with TRBJ1-1; D is uncertain. CDR1 and CDR2 (germline): MGHDK, SYGVNS. Deletions cut 7 bases from V and 5 bases from J, with 11 bases between. This CDR3 region has 12 residues. CDR3 bases: TGTGCCAGCACCCTCGGCGGGACTGAAGCTTTCTTT. It specifies CASTLGGTEAFF.

This chain uses TRBV30 with TRBJ1-4; TRBD1 agrees at 8 bases. The CDR3 has 12 residues. V lost 3 bases, J lost 7 bases, and 1 base stayed unmatched. CDR1 and CDR2 (germline): GTSNPN, SVGIG (reference sequence). The CDR3 loop is CAWSRGPEKLFF. CDR3 bases: TGTGCCTGGAGCAGGGGGCCTGAAAAACTGTTTTTT.

The chain joins TRBV19 to TRBJ1-1; possibly TRBD1 for D (5 bases). This CDR3 has 18 residues. CDR1 LNHDA and CDR2 SQIVND come from the germline V gene (reference sequence). Trimming removed 0 bases at V and 0 bases at J, with 17 bases between. In nucleotides, the CDR3 is TGTGCCAGTAGTATAGATGCTCTAGGGGTACCCCTGAACACTGAAGCTTTCTTT. Translating it yields CASSIDALGVPLNTEAFF.